The source of this T cell receptor (beta chain) is a study of T cells expressing NK-cell markers. The CDR3 has 17 amino acids. CDR1 is DFQATT and CDR2 is SNEGSKA in the germline V gene (reference sequence). The cDNA for TCR beta came from 5'RACE template switching with UMIs. TCRdb re-analyzed the 5' RACE reads; it lists each CDR3 protein once, without DNA. In total, the table holds some 450,000 distinct CDR3 sequences. The V call is TRBV20-1, the J call TRBJ2-1; the TRBD1 assignment by TCRdb is unverifiable without DNA. Sequencing used blood T cells: a sorted CD56 or NKG2C T cell subset, CD4+ or CD8+ T cells, or bulk PBMC T cells (not recorded which). The receptor was derived from a woman between 18 and 70 years old in good health. The CDR3 loop is CSATPLGGRRLSNEQFF.